The source of this TCR beta chain is a study of T cell repertoires in cytomegalovirus infection. Turning to this clonotype: As yet, its antigen is unknown.

Using its own MiXCR run on the reads, TCRdb lists one record per CDR3 protein. This sample yields 680,000 or so distinct CDR3 sequences, of which around 31% are seen a single time; roughly 18% belongs to the top ten. The material sequenced was cultured PBMCs, taken from culture after CMV antigen stimulation. The sequence was obtained from a human donor in good health (CMV status not recorded). Some clones in this sample may be carry-over from other donors' samples.

CDR3 region: CASSQGSFEQYF. DNA for the CDR3: TGTGCCAGCAGCCAGGGTAGTTTTGAGCAGTACTTC. This rearrangement joins TRBV7-2 to TRBJ2-7; D may be TRBD1 (5 bases). CDR1 is SGHTA, CDR2 FQGNSA, per germline. The germline V and J ends were trimmed by 5 bases and 7 bases, with 12 bases remaining between them. This CDR3 spans 12 amino acids. Full variable domain (missing parts from reference TRBV7-2 and TRBJ2-7): GAGVSQSPSNKVTEKGKDVELRCDPISGHTALYWYRQSLGQGLEFLIYFQGNSAPDKSGLPSDRFSAERTGGSVSTLTIQRTQQEDSAVYLCASSQGSFEQYFGPGTRLTVT.